One sample yielded the 14 T cell receptor beta chains listed below, sequenced in a study of cytomegalovirus exposure and HLA in healthy donors. The primer mix had 60 Vbeta and 13 Jbeta primers. Assay used: immunoSEQ multiplex PCR; TCRdb lists only in-frame clones, some missing. This sample has over 150,000 clones, with roughly 85% found just once. Sequencing input: PBMCs. These receptors came from a woman aged 25 to 39 in good health and CMV-seronegative.

This clone showed up just once. This chain links TRBV9 with TRBJ2-6; tentative D call: TRBD1 (6 bases). V lost 1 base, J lost 2 bases, and 10 bases lay in between. The germline V gene has CDR1 SGDLS and CDR2 YYNGEE. CDR3 length: 16 residues. This CDR3 reads CASSVSPGAGANVLTF. DNA of the CDR3: TGTGCCAGCAGCGTAAGCCCAGGGGCTGGGGCCAACGTCCTGACTTTC.

The chain couples TRBV19 to TRBJ1-1; perhaps TRBD1 as D (6 bases). The V gene lost 7 bases and the J gene lost 0 bases, with 24 bases spanning the gap. The length of the CDR3 is 18 residues. CDR1 is LNHDA, CDR2 SQIVND, per germline (reference sequence). This CDR3 reads CASTLGLGQSGLNTEAFF. Written as DNA, the CDR3 is TGTGCCAGTACCCTTGGGCTAGGACAGTCGGGACTGAACACTGAAGCTTTCTTT.

This rearrangement joins TRBV9 to TRBJ2-5; TRBD2 matches 7 bases. Germline lookup yields CDR1 SGDLS and CDR2 YYNGEE. The junction had 7 bases not matched to a gene; V was cut back by 0 bases and J by 5 bases. The CDR3 totals 15 residues. CDR3 nucleotide sequence: TGTGCCAGCAGCGTAGCTCCCCAGGGAGGGGAGACCCAGTACTTC. This sequence encodes CASSVAPQGGETQYF.

The chain couples TRBV10-1 to TRBJ2-3; TRBD2 agrees at 7 bases. This CDR3 spans 14 amino acids. V was pared by 4 bases and J by 5 bases, with 6 bases of the junction left unmatched. CDR1 and CDR2 from the germline V gene are WNHNN and SYGVQD (reference sequence). The CDR3 here is CASSGGGSGDTQYF. The CDR3 region has the DNA TGCGCCAGCAGTGGTGGCGGGAGTGGAGATACGCAGTATTTT.

V gene TRBV9 combines with J gene TRBJ2-1; D is perhaps TRBD1 (6 bases). The V end lost 2 bases, the J end lost 5 bases, and 8 bases lay between the germline ends. The length of the CDR3 is 13 residues. CDR1 SGDLS and CDR2 YYNGEE come from the germline V gene. The CDR3 spells CASSVQGNNEQFF. In DNA form, the CDR3 reads TGTGCCAGCAGCGTGCAGGGGAACAATGAGCAGTTCTTC.

This chain joins TRBV9 and TRBJ1-4; tentative D call: TRBD1 (5 bases). The V gene lost 5 bases and the J gene lost 7 bases, with 21 bases spanning the gap. The CDR3 sequence is 16 residues long. CDR1 is SGDLS and CDR2 is YYNGEE in the germline V gene. CDR3 sequence reads: CASSAGAGRRTEKLFF. CDR3 nucleotide sequence: TGTGCCAGCAGTGCCGGGGCGGGGAGGAGAACTGAAAAACTGTTTTTT.

In the case of this clone: The same CDR3 is also encoded by other DNA sequences in this sample. V is TRBV29-1 and J is TRBJ1-2; tentatively, D is TRBD1 (6 bases). This CDR3 spans 15 amino acids. Germline V gene data show CDR1 as SQVTM and CDR2 as ANQGSEA. Deletions cut 4 bases from V and 8 bases from J, with 23 bases between. The CDR3 spells CSVARGGVISYGYTF. The CDR3 DNA is TGCAGCGTTGCCCGAGGGGGGGTCATCTCGTACGGCTACACCTTC.

This clone was seen more than once but under ten times. The rearrangement uses TRBV5-8 and TRBJ2-7, with 12 bases identical to TRBD2. Germline V gene data show CDR1 as SGHTS and CDR2 as YDEGEE. This CDR3 has 14 residues. V lost 5 bases, J lost 6 bases, and 6 bases stayed unmatched. In nucleotides, the CDR3 is TGTGCCAGCAGTCTAGCGGGGGGGCTTGGCGAGCAGTACTTC. Amino acids: CASSLAGGLGEQYF.

The chain links TRBV19 to TRBJ1-1; D gene uncertain. The CDR3 is 13 amino acids. From germline, CDR1 is LNHDA and CDR2 SQIVND (reference sequence). Trimming pared 3 bases from V and 5 bases from J, leaving 10 bases between. CDR3: CASSMVRETEAFF. The CDR3 DNA reads as TGTGCCAGTAGTATGGTAAGGGAGACTGAAGCTTTCTTT.

The gene calls are TRBV7-9 and TRBJ1-1; unclear D gene. The CDR3 is made up of 19 amino acids. V gave up 5 bases and J gave up 0 bases, with 25 bases separating them. CDR1 SEHNR and CDR2 FQNEAQ come from the germline V gene (reference sequence). The CDR3 loop is CASSDPPGSLNHVNTEAFF. The CDR3 coding sequence is TGTGCCAGCAGCGATCCCCCGGGTTCCCTGAACCACGTGAACACTGAAGCTTTCTTT.

This clone has a single count. The chain is built from TRBV2 and TRBJ2-5; no definite D call. The CDR3 covers 13 residues. The germline V gene has CDR1 SNHLY and CDR2 FYNNEI. V was cut by 4 bases and J by 0 bases, with 6 bases left in between. The CDR3 DNA is TGTGCCAGCAGTGCGAGGTACCAAGAGACCCAGTACTTC. It encodes CASSARYQETQYF. Complete variable domain (other parts from reference TRBV2 and TRBJ2-5): EPEVTQTPSHQVTQMGQEVILRCVPISNHLYFYWYRQILGQKVEFLVSFYNNEISEKSEIFDDQFSVERPDGSNFTLKIRSTKLEDSAMYFCASSARYQETQYFGPGTRLLVL.

The rearrangement joins TRBV7-7 to TRBJ2-7, with D unclear. Trimming removed 1 base from V and 5 bases from J, with 9 bases in between. Per germline, CDR1 SSHAT and CDR2 FNYEAQ (reference sequence). This CDR3 comprises 13 residues. The CDR3 DNA sequence: TGTGCCAGCAGCTTAGGTTTGAGGAACGAGCAGTACTTC. Its protein product is CASSLGLRNEQYF.

CDR3 protein: CASRRQGHFSGNTIYF. The CDR3 DNA sequence: TGTGCCAGTAGGCGTCAGGGTCACTTCTCTGGAAACACCATATATTTT. The chain joins TRBV19 to TRBJ1-3; D might be TRBD1 (5 bases). V was cut by 6 bases and J by 0 bases, with 15 bases left in between. This CDR3 is built from 16 residues. Germline values: CDR1 LNHDA, CDR2 SQIVND (reference sequence).

The V call is TRBV6-1, the J call TRBJ1-1; D call uncertain. V lost 1 base to trimming and J lost 11 bases, with 14 bases between them. The CDR3 spans 13 residues. Germline V gene sequence: CDR1 MNHNS, CDR2 SASEGT. The CDR3: CASSEGPQWVAFF. The CDR3 DNA is TGTGCCAGCAGTGAAGGGCCACAGTGGGTGGCTTTCTTT.